This passage covers 17 T cell receptor beta chains from one sample sequenced in a study of cytomegalovirus exposure and HLA in healthy donors. The PCR contained 60 Vbeta and 13 Jbeta primers. Profiled with immunoSEQ multiplex PCR; TCRdb holds only in-frame clones, not every one. This sample carries some 100,000 clones, about 80% of them seen once, and the ten largest clones take about 4.3%. The sequencing input was PBMCs. Source of these receptors: a man aged 35 to 55 in good health and CMV-seronegative.

The chain employs TRBV7-9 and TRBJ1-1; D gene uncertain. V shed 3 bases and J shed 5 bases, with 10 bases lying between them. This CDR3 has 13 amino acids. The germline CDR1 and CDR2 sequences are SEHNR and FQNEAQ (reference sequence). The CDR3 loop reads CASSLSRYTEAFF. As DNA, the CDR3 is TGTGCCAGCAGCTTGAGTCGTTATACTGAAGCTTTCTTT. Using reference TRBV7-9 and TRBJ1-1 for the parts outside the CDR3, the full variable domain is DTGVSQNPRHKITKRGQNVTFRCDPISEHNRLYWYRQTLGQGPEFLTYFQNEAQLEKSRLLSDRFSAERPKGSFSTLEIQRTEQGDSAMYLCASSLSRYTEAFFGQGTRLTVV.

This chain's CDR3 is CASSFAGYGEQFF. The CDR3 nucleotides read TGTGCCAGCAGCTTTGCAGGGTACGGTGAGCAGTTCTTC. The chain joins TRBV5-8 to TRBJ2-1; D may be TRBD1 (5 bases). The CDR3 extends over 13 amino acids. Germline values: CDR1 SGHTS, CDR2 YDEGEE. V lost 2 bases and J 9 bases, leaving 12 bases between the germline ends.

In this sample, this clone turned up once. The gene calls are TRBV2 and TRBJ2-5; weak D call: TRBD1 (6 bases). Trimming pared 7 bases from V and 3 bases from J, leaving 12 bases between. The CDR3 totals 13 residues. The germline CDR1 and CDR2 sequences are SNHLY and FYNNEI. The CDR3 sequence is CASTGQLKETQYF. CDR3 bases: TGTGCCAGCACCGGACAGCTTAAAGAGACCCAGTACTTC.

The chain links TRBV7-6 to TRBJ2-1; D may be TRBD1 (6 bases). CDR3 length equals 15 residues. Between the trimmed V and J ends, which lost 6 bases and 0 bases, there was a span of 12 bases. Germline CDR1 is SGHVS and CDR2 is FNYEAQ. Here the CDR3 DNA reads TGTGCCAGCAGTCGACAGGCGCTCTCCTACAATGAGCAGTTCTTC. This gives the protein CASSRQALSYNEQFF.

The V call is TRBV7-2, the J call TRBJ2-1, with 14 bases matching TRBD2. Unmatched junction bases numbered 5, after V lost 5 bases and J lost 8 bases. CDR1 and CDR2 from the germline V gene are SGHTA and FQGNSA. The length of the CDR3 is 15 residues. The CDR3 sequence is CASSLTSGGAYEQFF. The CDR3 DNA sequence: TGTGCCAGCAGCCTGACTAGCGGGGGGGCGTATGAGCAGTTCTTC.

The gene calls are TRBV14 and TRBJ2-2, with 7 bases matching TRBD2. Germline V gene data show CDR1 as SGHDN and CDR2 as FVKESK. The CDR3 totals 15 residues. Trimming at V came to 2 bases and at J to 6 bases, leaving 6 bases not matched to a gene. DNA for the CDR3: TGTGCCAGCAGCCAAAATAGCGGGTCTGCCGGGGAGCTGTTTTTT. Protein product: CASSQNSGSAGELFF.

V gene TRBV28 combines with J gene TRBJ1-1; TRBD1 matches 8 bases. Trimming removed 7 bases from V and 7 bases from J; junction bases left unmatched: 14. The CDR3 sequence is 15 residues long. Germline V gives CDR1 MDHEN, CDR2 SYDVKM. The DNA of the CDR3 is TGTGCCAGCATTCCCTCGACAGGGGAAGTGGGTGAAGCTTTCTTT. Amino acid sequence: CASIPSTGEVGEAFF.

V is TRBV7-9 and J is TRBJ1-6, with D possibly being TRBD1 (5 bases). Germline V lookup: CDR1 SEHNR, CDR2 FQNEAQ (reference sequence). V lost 4 bases and J 3 bases, leaving 10 bases between the germline ends. This CDR3 has 15 residues. As DNA, the CDR3 is TGTGCCAGCAGCTCCCGACAGAACTATAATTCACCCCTCCACTTT. It translates to CASSSRQNYNSPLHF.

V usage is TRBV10-3 and J usage is TRBJ2-1; 9 nucleotides line up with TRBD2. Losses at the gene ends were 6 bases for V and 5 bases for J; bases not matched to a gene: 8. This CDR3 spans 15 amino acids. Germline V gene sequence: CDR1 ENHRY, CDR2 SYGVKD. CDR3 amino acids: CAISLIAGENNEQFF. As DNA, the CDR3 is TGTGCCATCAGCCTAATAGCGGGGGAGAACAATGAGCAGTTCTTC.

The chain employs TRBV15 and TRBJ1-2; the D gene is possibly TRBD1 (6 bases). This CDR3 comprises 14 residues. Trimming removed 0 bases at V and 3 bases at J, with 8 bases between. CDR1 and CDR2 (germline): LNHNV, YYDKDF (reference sequence). CDR3 coding DNA: TGTGCCACCAGCAGAGATTACAGGGACTATGGCTACACCTTC. It yields the protein CATSRDYRDYGYTF.

V gene TRBV5-8 combines with J gene TRBJ1-2; D is unresolved. The V gene's germline CDR1 is SGHTS and CDR2 YDEGEE. The CDR3 extends over 14 amino acids. V lost 0 bases and J 2 bases, leaving 8 bases between the germline ends. CDR3 bases: TGTGCCAGCAGCTTGGGGGCAGAGAACTATGGCTACACCTTC. It is translated as CASSLGAENYGYTF.

The rearrangement links TRBV7-8 to TRBJ1-3, with D hard to call. CDR3 length: 16 amino acids. The germline V gene encodes CDR1 SGHVS and CDR2 FQNEAQ. Trimming took off 1 base at V and 4 bases at J, with 14 bases between the two ends. CDR3 bases: TGTGCCAGCAGCTTAGAAAACCCTTGGCCGGGAAACACCATATATTTT. As protein: CASSLENPWPGNTIYF.

The chain has TRBV18 and TRBJ1-2; 8 bases map to TRBD1. V trimming: 5 bases; J trimming: 4 bases; junction bases outside the gene matches: 12. CDR1 KGHSH and CDR2 LQKENI come from the germline V gene. This CDR3 has 16 amino acids. CDR3 amino acids: CASSSSPGQALYGYTF. The CDR3 nucleotides are TGTGCCAGCTCATCGAGTCCGGGACAGGCCCTCTATGGCTACACCTTC.

In this sample, this clone turned up once. The J gene is TRBJ1-2, the V gene TRBV18; the match to TRBD1 covers 7 bases. J lost 7 bases, V lost 2 bases, and 10 bases had no gene match. Germline assignment: CDR1 KGHSH and CDR2 LQKENI. The CDR3 covers 15 residues. CDR3 amino acids: CASSPFGTDQGGYTF. The CDR3 nucleotides are TGTGCCAGCTCACCATTCGGGACAGATCAGGGTGGCTACACCTTC.

The chain's CDR3 is CASSPGQGLTGGTEAFF. The CDR3 DNA is TGTGCCAGCAGCCCCGGACAGGGCCTAACGGGAGGCACTGAAGCTTTCTTT. This chain connects TRBV7-9 to TRBJ1-1, with 8 bases lining up with TRBD1. Germline CDR1 reads SEHNR; CDR2 reads FQNEAQ (reference sequence). With V trimmed by 5 bases and J by 4 bases, 15 bases remained unmatched. This CDR3 contains 17 residues.

The V gene is TRBV30, the J gene TRBJ1-1; 8 positions agree with TRBD1. The CDR3 is 13 amino acids. Per germline, CDR1 GTSNPN and CDR2 SVGIG (reference sequence). V lost 3 bases to trimming and J lost 5 bases; unmatched junction nucleotides: 5. The CDR3 coding sequence is TGTGCCTGGAGCCACAGGGGGAGGACTGAAGCTTTCTTT. This encodes CAWSHRGRTEAFF.

The V call is TRBV5-1, the J call TRBJ2-1; D is possibly TRBD2 (6 bases). Germline CDR1 is SGHRS and CDR2 is YFSETQ. Trimming took off 4 bases at V and 8 bases at J, with 25 bases between the two ends. The CDR3 covers 17 residues. This chain's CDR3 is CASSTLRSTSGGHEQFF. For the CDR3, the DNA is TGCGCCAGCAGCACACTCCGTTCGACTAGTGGCGGTCATGAGCAGTTCTTC.